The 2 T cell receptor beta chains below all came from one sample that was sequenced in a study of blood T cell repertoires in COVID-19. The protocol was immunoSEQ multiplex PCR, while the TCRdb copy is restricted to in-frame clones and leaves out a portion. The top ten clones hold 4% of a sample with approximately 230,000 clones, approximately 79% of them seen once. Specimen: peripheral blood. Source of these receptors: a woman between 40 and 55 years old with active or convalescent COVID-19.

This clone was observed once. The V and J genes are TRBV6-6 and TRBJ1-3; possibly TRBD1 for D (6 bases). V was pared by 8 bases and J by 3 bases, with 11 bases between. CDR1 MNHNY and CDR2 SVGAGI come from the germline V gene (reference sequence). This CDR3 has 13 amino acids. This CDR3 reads CASSGAGGNTIYF. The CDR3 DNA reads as TGTGCCAGCTCAGGGGCCGGTGGAAACACCATATATTTT.

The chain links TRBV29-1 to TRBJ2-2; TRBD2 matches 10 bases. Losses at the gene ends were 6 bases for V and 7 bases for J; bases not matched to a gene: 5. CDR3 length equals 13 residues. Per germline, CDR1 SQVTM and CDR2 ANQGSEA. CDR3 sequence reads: CSVAGGGFGELFF. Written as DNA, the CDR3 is TGCAGCGTAGCGGGGGGGGGCTTCGGGGAGCTGTTTTTT.